These 6 T cell receptor beta chains share one sample of origin, sequenced in a study of OX40 agonist ivuxolimab in advanced cancers. Sequencing was performed with immunoSEQ multiplex PCR; in TCRdb, only in-frame clones are kept and a portion is missing. Of nearly 60,000 clones in the sample, roughly 77% were seen once. The sequenced sample was CD4+ or CD8+ T cells sorted from blood, obtained in a trial of the OX40 agonist ivuxolimab. All receptors derive from an adult with an advanced solid tumor such as melanoma, head and neck, liver or kidney cancer.

The CDR3 region has the DNA TGTGCCAGCAGCTTAGGGATAAGCAATCAGCCCCAGCATTTT. Protein sequence: CASSLGISNQPQHF. V gene TRBV7-9 combines with J gene TRBJ1-5; the D is unclear. Trimming took off 1 base at V and 1 base at J, with 5 bases between the two ends. From germline, CDR1 is SEHNR and CDR2 FQNEAQ (reference sequence). The CDR3 is made up of 14 amino acids. The full variable domain, with the rest looked up from reference TRBV7-9 and TRBJ1-5, is DTGVSQNPRHKITKRGQNVTFRCDPISEHNRLYWYRQTLGQGPEFLTYFQNEAQLEKSRLLSDRFSAERPKGSFSTLEIQRTEQGDSAMYLCASSLGISNQPQHFGDGTRLSIL.

About this clone itself: A much bigger clone sits one base away, suggesting this may be a read error. The rearrangement links TRBV5-1 to TRBJ2-1, with 9 bases identical to TRBD1. Losses at the gene ends were 6 bases for V and 4 bases for J; bases not matched to a gene: 5. Per the germline V gene, CDR1 is SGHRS and CDR2 is YFSETQ. The CDR3 runs 14 residues. The CDR3 reads CASNAGTGYNEQFF. CDR3 bases: TGCGCCAGCAACGCAGGGACAGGGTACAATGAGCAGTTCTTC.

This rearrangement joins TRBV5-5 to TRBJ2-5, with 7 bases that match TRBD2. Germline-derived CDR1 and CDR2 are SGHKS and YYEKEE (reference sequence). The CDR3 is made up of 14 amino acids. The J segment lost 1 base and the V segment lost 2 bases, leaving 2 bases of the junction unmatched. CDR3 residues: CASSFGGGQETQYF. In DNA form, the CDR3 reads TGTGCCAGCAGCTTTGGCGGGGGCCAAGAGACCCAGTACTTC.

This chain uses TRBV5-6 with TRBJ2-4; tentatively, D is TRBD2 (7 bases). V lost 4 bases and J 7 bases, leaving 18 bases between the germline ends. CDR3 length: 15 residues. Germline loops: CDR1 SGHDT, CDR2 YYEEEE. This chain's CDR3 is CASSPWGGFVNIQYF. The CDR3 bases are TGTGCCAGCAGCCCTTGGGGGGGCTTTGTTAACATTCAGTACTTC.

The chain uses TRBV29-1 and TRBJ2-1; D perhaps matches TRBD1 (5 bases). The CDR3 is made up of 12 amino acids. The V gene's germline CDR1 is SQVTM and CDR2 ANQGSEA. V was pared by 6 bases and J by 8 bases, with 14 bases between. The chain's CDR3 is CSVWNQGYEQFF. The CDR3 DNA follows: TGCAGCGTGTGGAATCAGGGTTATGAGCAGTTCTTC.

The chain combines TRBV25-1 with TRBJ1-1; 10 nucleotides line up with TRBD1. Germline V gene data show CDR1 as MGHDK and CDR2 as SYGVNS. Trimming at V came to 6 bases and at J to 6 bases, leaving 10 bases not matched to a gene. The CDR3 length is 15 residues. As DNA, the CDR3 is TGTGCCAGCAGAGCCACGCTTGGGACAGGGGCTGAAGCTTTCTTT. This sequence encodes CASRATLGTGAEAFF.